The present entry profiles one T cell receptor beta chain with its context. Its antigen has not been determined. No much larger clone is present one base from it, and per-base qualities are unavailable. This specimen comes from a study of response to subunit inactivated influenza vaccine (dated by TCRdb to the late 2010s). Study-level background: Deep quantitative T cell receptor repertoire profiling was used in the study to track responses to a trivalent subunit inactivated influenza vaccine.

The method behind the library was RT-PCR. Sequencer: Illumina HiSeq 2500. TCRdb reanalyzed the raw reads on its own, using fastp at Q25 for trimming and MiXCR for clone calling, and kept in-frame beta chains. All rows with the same CDR3 protein become a single entry with the most common DNA and genes. Counted in this sample were about 500,000 distinct CDR3 sequences; more than 15% of them appeared once. Less than 4% of the sample comes from the top ten. Summary of the overall study and its limitations: The authors suggested that each seasonal influenza vaccination may recruit only a limited number of new T cells.

V is reduced by 4 bases and J by 2 bases, leaving a spacing of 9 bases between them. Counted from cysteine to phenylalanine, this CDR3 has 14 amino acids. The sequence is cut down to CDR3 DNA, 42 bases in frame from base 1. Via the germline V gene, CDR1 is SQVTM and CDR2 ANQGSEA. The receptor was derived from a man between 45 and 75 years old who received an inactivated influenza vaccine. Donor details come from another sample of the same person, matched by shared clones. The material was CD4+ T cells sorted from PBMCs, obtained around 25 months after vaccination. Rearrangement joined TRBV29-1 to TRBJ2-6; TRBD1 could be the D gene, as 5 bases match. The sequenced DNA is TGCAGCGTTGGGCAGGGCCCTGGGGCCAACGTCCTGACTTTC. Its protein product is CSVGQGPGANVLTF. The full variable domain, with segments outside the CDR3 supplied by the reference TRBV29-1 and TRBJ2-6 proteins, appears as SAVISQKPSRDICQRGTSLTIQCQVDSQVTMMFWYRQQPGQSLTLIATANQGSEATYESGFVIDKFPISRPNLTFSTLTVSNMSPEDSSIYLCSVGQGPGANVLTFGAGSRLTVL.